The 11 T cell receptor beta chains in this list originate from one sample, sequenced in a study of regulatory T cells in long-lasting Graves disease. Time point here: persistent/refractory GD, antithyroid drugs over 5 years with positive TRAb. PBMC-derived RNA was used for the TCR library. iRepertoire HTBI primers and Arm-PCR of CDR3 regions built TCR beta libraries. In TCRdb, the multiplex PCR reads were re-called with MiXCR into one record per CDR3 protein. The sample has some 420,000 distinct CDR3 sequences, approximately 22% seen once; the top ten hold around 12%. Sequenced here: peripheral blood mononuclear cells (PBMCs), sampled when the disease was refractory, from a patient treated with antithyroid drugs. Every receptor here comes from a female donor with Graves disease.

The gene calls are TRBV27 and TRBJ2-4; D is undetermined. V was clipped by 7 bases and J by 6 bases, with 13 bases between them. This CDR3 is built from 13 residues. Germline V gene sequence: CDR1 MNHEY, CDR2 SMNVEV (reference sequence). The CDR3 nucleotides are TGTGCCAGCACTCCCGGTCGAGGAAACATTCAGTACTTC. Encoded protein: CASTPGRGNIQYF.

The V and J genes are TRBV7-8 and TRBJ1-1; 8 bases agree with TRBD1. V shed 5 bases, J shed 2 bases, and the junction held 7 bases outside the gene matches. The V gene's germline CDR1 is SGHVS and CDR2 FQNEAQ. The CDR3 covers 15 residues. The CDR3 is CASSEQGEGNTEAFF. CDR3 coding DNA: TGTGCCAGCAGCGAACAGGGGGAGGGAAACACTGAAGCTTTCTTT.

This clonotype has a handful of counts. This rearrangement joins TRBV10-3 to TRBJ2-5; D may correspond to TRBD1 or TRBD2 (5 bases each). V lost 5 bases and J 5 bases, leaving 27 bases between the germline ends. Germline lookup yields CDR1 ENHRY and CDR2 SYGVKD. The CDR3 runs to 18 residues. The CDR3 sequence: CAISYPDRGGSTDETQYF. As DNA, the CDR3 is TGTGCCATCAGTTACCCCGACCGGGGCGGTTCAACGGATGAGACCCAGTACTTC.

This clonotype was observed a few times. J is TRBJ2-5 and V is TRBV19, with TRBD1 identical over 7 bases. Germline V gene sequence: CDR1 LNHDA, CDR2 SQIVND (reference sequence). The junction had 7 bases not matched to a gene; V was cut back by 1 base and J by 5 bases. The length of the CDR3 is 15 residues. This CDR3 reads CASSIAGQEWETQYF. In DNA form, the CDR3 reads TGTGCCAGTAGTATAGCAGGACAGGAATGGGAGACCCAGTACTTC.

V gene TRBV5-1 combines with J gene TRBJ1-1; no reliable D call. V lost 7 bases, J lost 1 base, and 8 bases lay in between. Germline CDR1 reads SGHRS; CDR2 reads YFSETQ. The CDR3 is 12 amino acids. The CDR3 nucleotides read TGCGCCAGCGGTGCGAGGAACACTGAAGCTTTCTTT. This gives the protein CASGARNTEAFF.

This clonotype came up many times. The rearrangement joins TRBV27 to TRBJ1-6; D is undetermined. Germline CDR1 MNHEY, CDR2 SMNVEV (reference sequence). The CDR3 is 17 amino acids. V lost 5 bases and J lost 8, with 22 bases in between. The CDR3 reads CASSPAVNRKIDSPLHF. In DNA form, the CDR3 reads TGTGCCAGCAGTCCCGCCGTGAACCGAAAGATTGATTCACCCCTCCACTTT.

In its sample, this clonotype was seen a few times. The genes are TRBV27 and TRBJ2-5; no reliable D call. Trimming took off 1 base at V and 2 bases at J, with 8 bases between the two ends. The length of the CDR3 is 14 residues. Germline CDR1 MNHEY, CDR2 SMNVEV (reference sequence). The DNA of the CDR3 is TGTGCCAGCAGTTTATGGCCGAGACAAGAGACCCAGTACTTC. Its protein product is CASSLWPRQETQYF.

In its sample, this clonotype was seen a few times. CDR3 coding DNA: TGTGCCAGCAGCTCCCGGACTACCGGGGAGCTGTTTTTT. Its protein product is CASSSRTTGELFF. The chain recombines TRBV9 with TRBJ2-2; D may be TRBD2 (5 bases). V lost 4 bases to trimming and J lost 5 bases, with 9 bases between them. This CDR3 region has 13 residues. Per germline, CDR1 SGDLS and CDR2 YYNGEE.

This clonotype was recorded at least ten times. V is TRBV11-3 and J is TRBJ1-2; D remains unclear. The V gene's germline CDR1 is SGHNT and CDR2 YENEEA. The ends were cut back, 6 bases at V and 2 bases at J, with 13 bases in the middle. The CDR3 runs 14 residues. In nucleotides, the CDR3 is TGTGCCAGCAGTTCCCCGGCAGGAAACTATGGCTACACCTTC. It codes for CASSSPAGNYGYTF.

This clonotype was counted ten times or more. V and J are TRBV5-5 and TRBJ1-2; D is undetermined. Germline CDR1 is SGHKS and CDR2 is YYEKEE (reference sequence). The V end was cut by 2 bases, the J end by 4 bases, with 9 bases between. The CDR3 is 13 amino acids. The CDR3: CASSFPGSYGYTF. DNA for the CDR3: TGTGCCAGCAGCTTTCCAGGCAGCTATGGCTACACCTTC. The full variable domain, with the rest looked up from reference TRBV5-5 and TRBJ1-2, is DAGVTQSPTHLIKTRGQQVTLRCSPISGHKSVSWYQQVLGQGPQFIFQYYEKEERGRGNFPDRFSARQFPNYSSELNVNALLLGDSALYLCASSFPGSYGYTFGSGTRLTVV.

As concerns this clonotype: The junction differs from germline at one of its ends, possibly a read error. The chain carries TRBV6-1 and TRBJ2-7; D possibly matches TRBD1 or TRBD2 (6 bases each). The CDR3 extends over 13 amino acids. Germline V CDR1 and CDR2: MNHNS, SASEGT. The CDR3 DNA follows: TGTGCCACCAGTAAGAGGGGGGCCTACGAGCAGTACTTC. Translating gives CATSKRGAYEQYF.